The 16 T cell receptor beta chains given below trace back to one sample, sequenced in a study of cytomegalovirus exposure and HLA in healthy donors. This PCR relied on a set of 60 Vbeta primers and 13 Jbeta primers. Assay: immunoSEQ multiplex PCR; the TCRdb copy retains only in-frame clones and omits some. The data show 160,000 or so clones, with roughly 90% seen just once and approximately 2% held by the top ten. The source material was PBMCs. Receptors were obtained from a woman aged 18-35 years in good health and CMV-seronegative.

The chain recombines TRBV7-9 with TRBJ2-1, with 10 bases that match TRBD2. Germline V CDR1 and CDR2: SEHNR, FQNEAQ (reference sequence). V was pared by 3 bases and J by 8 bases, with 19 bases of the junction left unmatched. The CDR3 is 19 amino acids. The CDR3 DNA is TGTGCCAGCAGCTTCGGGAGCGGGAGGGCCACCCACAAGGTCGATGAGCAGTTCTTC. Its protein product is CASSFGSGRATHKVDEQFF. The variable domain in full, completed from reference TRBV7-9 and TRBJ2-1, reads DTGVSQNPRHKITKRGQNVTFRCDPISEHNRLYWYRQTLGQGPEFLTYFQNEAQLEKSRLLSDRFSAERPKGSFSTLEIQRTEQGDSAMYLCASSFGSGRATHKVDEQFFGPGTRLTVL.

This rearrangement joins TRBV9 to TRBJ2-3; possible D gene TRBD2, 6 bases. This CDR3 contains 16 residues. Germline V gene lookup returns CDR1 SGDLS and CDR2 YYNGEE. Trimming took 0 bases from V and 0 from J, leaving 11 bases between them. For the CDR3, the DNA is TGTGCCAGCAGCGTAGGGGTAGCGGCCAGCACAGATACGCAGTATTTT. Its protein is CASSVGVAASTDTQYF.

This clone was counted once. The rearrangement uses TRBV5-1 and TRBJ1-5, with 9 bases fitting TRBD1. The CDR3 covers 15 residues. Losses at the gene ends were 4 bases for V and 4 bases for J; bases not matched to a gene: 6. Germline V gene sequence: CDR1 SGHRS, CDR2 YFSETQ. As DNA, the CDR3 is TGCGCCAGCAGCGCCGGGACAGGGAATAATCAGCCCCAGCATTTT. This translates into CASSAGTGNNQPQHF.

The chain joins TRBV29-1 to TRBJ2-3; the match to TRBD2 covers 15 bases. The CDR3 loop spans 15 amino acids. Trimming took 5 bases from V and 5 from J; bases not matched to a gene: 5. The V gene's germline CDR1 is SQVTM and CDR2 ANQGSEA. CDR3 in DNA: TGCAGCGTTACCGGGACTAGCGGGAGGATAGATACGCAGTATTTT. Amino acid sequence: CSVTGTSGRIDTQYF.

This clone was picked up a small number of times. The chain carries TRBV27 and TRBJ2-6; D gene ambiguous. Between the trimmed V and J ends, which lost 5 bases and 0 bases, there was a span of 17 bases. This CDR3 contains 18 residues. From germline, CDR1 is MNHEY and CDR2 SMNVEV (reference sequence). CDR3 amino acids: CASSDMGQIYSGANVLTF. The CDR3 DNA reads TGTGCCAGCAGTGATATGGGCCAGATCTACTCTGGGGCCAACGTCCTGACTTTC.

This sequence joins TRBV27 and TRBJ2-2, with 11 bases that match TRBD2. The CDR3 is 16 amino acids. CDR1 and CDR2 (germline): MNHEY, SMNVEV (reference sequence). J gave up 2 bases and V 5 bases, and 4 bases lay outside the gene matches. The CDR3 region has the DNA TGTGCCAGCAGTCCGGGACTAGCGGTTAACACCGGGGAGCTGTTTTTT. It encodes CASSPGLAVNTGELFF.

This sequence joins TRBV5-5 and TRBJ2-3, with a possible D match to TRBD2 (7 bases). Per germline, CDR1 SGHKS and CDR2 YYEKEE (reference sequence). This CDR3 has 16 amino acids. Trimming left V 4 bases short and J 5 bases short, with 20 bases between. The CDR3 sequence is CASSPPLRGQRDTQYF. The CDR3 coding sequence is TGTGCCAGCAGCCCACCCCTGCGGGGGCAGAGAGATACGCAGTATTTT.

This clone was detected a few times. This sequence joins TRBV7-9 and TRBJ2-5; TRBD1 agrees at 7 bases. The V gene end was trimmed by 2 bases and the J gene end by 2 bases; junction bases not matched to a gene: 5. The CDR3 consists of 15 residues. In germline, CDR1 is SEHNR, CDR2 FQNEAQ (reference sequence). The CDR3: CASSLPRQGQETQYF. CDR3 sequence (DNA): TGTGCCAGCAGCTTACCCAGACAGGGTCAAGAGACCCAGTACTTC. The whole variable domain, filled in from reference TRBV7-9 and TRBJ2-5, reads DTGVSQNPRHKITKRGQNVTFRCDPISEHNRLYWYRQTLGQGPEFLTYFQNEAQLEKSRLLSDRFSAERPKGSFSTLEIQRTEQGDSAMYLCASSLPRQGQETQYFGPGTRLLVL.

This chain links TRBV4-1 with TRBJ2-3; TRBD2 agrees at 7 bases. The CDR3 length is 17 residues. CDR1 and CDR2 from the germline V gene are MGHRA and YSYEKL. Trimming took 0 bases from V and 9 from J; bases not matched to a gene: 15. The CDR3 spells CASSQEREGPEGLTQYF. The CDR3 coding sequence is TGCGCCAGCAGCCAAGAAAGGGAGGGGCCTGAAGGTTTGACGCAGTATTTT.

The rearrangement links TRBV5-1 to TRBJ1-1; 9 nucleotides align to TRBD1. The junction had 14 bases not matched to a gene; V was cut back by 4 bases and J by 4 bases. Germline V gene lookup returns CDR1 SGHRS and CDR2 YFSETQ. This CDR3 spans 17 amino acids. CDR3 sequence (DNA): TGCGCCAGCAGCCAAGACAGGGGGGTACTCAAGCGCACTGAAGCTTTCTTT. Encoded protein: CASSQDRGVLKRTEAFF.

The chain carries TRBV2 and TRBJ2-7; D possibly corresponds to TRBD2 (6 bases). V lost 4 bases and J 0 bases, leaving 13 bases between the germline ends. CDR1 and CDR2 (germline): SNHLY, FYNNEI. The CDR3 length is 15 residues. The CDR3 loop is CASSGVAGLSYEQYF. In DNA, the CDR3 is TGTGCCAGCAGTGGTGTTGCGGGACTCTCCTACGAGCAGTACTTC.

The sample holds one count of this clone. The DNA is left out, because the CDR3 cannot be placed on it with certainty; the CDR3 is given as TCRdb lists it. This chain's CDR3 is CASSEWGQGITF. The chain has TRBV10-2 and TRBJ1-2; the table's D call TRBD1 went unverified against the DNA. The CDR3 region is 12 residues in length, termini included. Germline V lookup: CDR1 WSHSY, CDR2 SAAADI.

This clone was counted once. The chain has TRBV5-6 and TRBJ2-1; 10 nucleotides agree with TRBD2. V gave up 6 bases and J gave up 0 bases; unmatched junction bases: 6. The CDR3 is made up of 16 amino acids. The germline CDR1 and CDR2 sequences are SGHDT and YYEEEE. The CDR3 reads CASTGTSASSYNEQFF. In nucleotides, the CDR3 is TGTGCCAGCACCGGGACTAGCGCAAGCTCCTACAATGAGCAGTTCTTC.

The chain recombines TRBV4-1 with TRBJ1-2; the D gene is possibly TRBD1 (6 bases). V gave up 1 base and J gave up 2 bases, with 20 bases separating them. The germline gives CDR1 MGHRA, CDR2 YSYEKL. CDR3 length equals 18 residues. The CDR3 nucleotides read TGCGCCAGCAGCCAAGTAGGGGGGGGAGGAAGACTGAACTATGGCTACACCTTC. This encodes CASSQVGGGGRLNYGYTF.

The chain combines TRBV1 with TRBJ2-5; the DNA was not compared with TRBD1, the D call given in the table. TRBV1 is annotated as a pseudogene. This CDR3 has 12 amino acids. In nucleotides, the CDR3 is TGCACCAGCAGCGAAACCGGGACAGGGTGTGACTTC. Translating it yields CTSSETGTGCDF.

The chain joins TRBV28 to TRBJ1-1; 7 bases align to TRBD1. Trimming at V came to 5 bases and at J to 0 bases, leaving 6 bases not matched to a gene. CDR1 and CDR2 from the germline V gene are MDHEN and SYDVKM. There are 15 residues in the CDR3. This CDR3 is CASSPEGQLNTEAFF. CDR3 bases: TGTGCCAGCAGTCCTGAGGGACAGCTGAACACTGAAGCTTTCTTT.